A selection of T cell receptor beta chains follows, all from one sample in a study of shared clonotypes between healthy human individuals. Generated by immunoSEQ multiplex PCR, the TCRdb table keeps only in-frame clones and is missing some. Of some 2,500,000 clones in the sample, roughly 90% were seen once. The sample comprised naive CD4+ T cells from PBMCs. The receptors stem from a man aged 18 to 29 in good health. Some clones in this sample may be carry-over from other donors' samples. The CDR3 runs from the conserved cysteine through the conserved F or W. The order of the fields is J gene, CDR3 length, V gene, clone size, D gene, CDR3 DNA, CDR3 protein. A D gene is named only where the DNA matches it firmly. Size is stated for part of the rows, as once, few or many counts, or as a class when the clone is expanded.

j_call: TRBJ1-6; cdr3_length: 12; v_call: TRBV30; clone_size: NA; d_call: NA; cdr3_nt: TGTGCCTGGAGCGTGATGTATTCACCCCTCCACTTT; cdr3_aa: CAWSVMYSPLHF
j_call: TRBJ2-6; cdr3_length: 13; v_call: TRBV28; clone_size: NA; d_call: NA; cdr3_nt: TGTGCCAGCCATACCTCTGGGGCCAACGTCCTGACTTTC; cdr3_aa: CASHTSGANVLTF
j_call: TRBJ2-3; cdr3_length: 12; v_call: TRBV5-6; clone_size: NA; d_call: NA; cdr3_nt: TGTGCCAGCAGCTTACAGGGAAGACCGCAGTATTTT; cdr3_aa: CASSLQGRPQYF
j_call: TRBJ1-1; cdr3_length: 14; v_call: TRBV5-1; clone_size: once; d_call: NA; cdr3_nt: TGCGCCAGCAGCTTGGCCCTACAGAACACTGAAGCTTTCTTT; cdr3_aa: CASSLALQNTEAFF
j_call: TRBJ1-5; cdr3_length: 16; v_call: TRBV18; clone_size: once; d_call: TRBD1; cdr3_nt: TGTGCCAGCTCACCTCCGGGACAGGGGGCTTCGCAGCCCCAGCATTTT; cdr3_aa: CASSPPGQGASQPQHF
j_call: TRBJ2-3; cdr3_length: 12; v_call: TRBV5-1; clone_size: once; d_call: NA; cdr3_nt: TGCGCCAGCACTCCGGAGGGGGGTACGCAGTATTTT; cdr3_aa: CASTPEGGTQYF
j_call: TRBJ1-2; cdr3_length: 14; v_call: TRBV5-6; clone_size: NA; d_call: TRBD1; cdr3_nt: TGTGCCAGCAGCTTGGCGGGACAGGTCTATGGCTACACCTTC; cdr3_aa: CASSLAGQVYGYTF
j_call: TRBJ2-7; cdr3_length: 17; v_call: TRBV10-3; clone_size: NA; d_call: NA; cdr3_nt: TGTGCCATCAGTGACTATGGGGGTTTCAGAACCTCCTACGAGCAGTACTTC; cdr3_aa: CAISDYGGFRTSYEQYF
j_call: TRBJ1-5; cdr3_length: 17; v_call: TRBV19; clone_size: NA; d_call: NA; cdr3_nt: TGTGCCAGTAGATTAATGGGGGGACCACTCAATGGTCAGCCCCAGCATTTT; cdr3_aa: CASRLMGGPLNGQPQHF
j_call: TRBJ1-1; cdr3_length: 13; v_call: TRBV7-9; clone_size: few; d_call: NA; cdr3_nt: TGTGCCAGCAGCGCAACGGACGGAGACGAAGCTTTCTTT; cdr3_aa: CASSATDGDEAFF
j_call: TRBJ2-3; cdr3_length: 10; v_call: TRBV27; clone_size: NA; d_call: NA; cdr3_nt: TGTGCCAGCAGTTGGGCAGATCCGTATTTT; cdr3_aa: CASSWADPYF
j_call: TRBJ2-3; cdr3_length: 14; v_call: TRBV19; clone_size: NA; d_call: NA; cdr3_nt: TGTGCCAGTAGTTTCGGACTAACCACAGATACGCAGTATTTT; cdr3_aa: CASSFGLTTDTQYF
j_call: TRBJ1-2; cdr3_length: 13; v_call: TRBV4-1; clone_size: few; d_call: NA; cdr3_nt: TGCGCCAGCAGCCAAAGGGACTTAAATGGCTACACCTTC; cdr3_aa: CASSQRDLNGYTF
j_call: TRBJ1-2; cdr3_length: 15; v_call: TRBV28; clone_size: NA; d_call: TRBD1; cdr3_nt: TGTGCCAGCCGACTGGGGACAGGACTCTTGGGTGGCTACACCTTC; cdr3_aa: CASRLGTGLLGGYTF
j_call: TRBJ1-5; cdr3_length: 16; v_call: TRBV9; clone_size: NA; d_call: NA; cdr3_nt: TGTGCCAGCAGCGTAGGAAGAGGTCCCAGGGATCAGCCCCAGCATTTT; cdr3_aa: CASSVGRGPRDQPQHF
j_call: TRBJ1-4; cdr3_length: 14; v_call: TRBV5-1; clone_size: NA; d_call: NA; cdr3_nt: TGCGCCAGCAGCTTTTACGGGACTAATGAAAAACTGTTTTTT; cdr3_aa: CASSFYGTNEKLFF
j_call: TRBJ1-2; cdr3_length: 13; v_call: TRBV29-1; clone_size: NA; d_call: NA; cdr3_nt: TGCAGCGGTTCCGGGACACAGAACTATGGCTACACCTTC; cdr3_aa: CSGSGTQNYGYTF
j_call: TRBJ1-1; cdr3_length: 17; v_call: TRBV10-3; clone_size: NA; d_call: TRBD1; cdr3_nt: TGTGCCATCAGTGACCCGGGACAGGGTGGTTCGGACACTGAAGCTTTCTTT; cdr3_aa: CAISDPGQGGSDTEAFF